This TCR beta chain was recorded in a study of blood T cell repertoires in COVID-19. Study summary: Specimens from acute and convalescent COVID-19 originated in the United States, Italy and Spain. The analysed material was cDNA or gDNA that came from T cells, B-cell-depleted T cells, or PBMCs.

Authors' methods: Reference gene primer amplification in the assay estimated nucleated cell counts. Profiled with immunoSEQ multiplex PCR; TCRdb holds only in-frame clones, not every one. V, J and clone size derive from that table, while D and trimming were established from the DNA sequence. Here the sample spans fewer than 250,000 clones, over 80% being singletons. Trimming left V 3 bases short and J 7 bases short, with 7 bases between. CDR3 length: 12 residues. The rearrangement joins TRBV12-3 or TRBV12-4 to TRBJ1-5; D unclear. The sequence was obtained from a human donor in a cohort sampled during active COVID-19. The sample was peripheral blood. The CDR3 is CASSLAGQPQHF. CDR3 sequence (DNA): TGTGCCAGCAGTTTGGCCGGGCAGCCCCAGCATTTT.